These T cell receptor beta chains were read from a single sample in a study of cytomegalovirus exposure and HLA in healthy donors. Sequenced by immunoSEQ multiplex PCR; TCRdb stores in-frame clones only, minus some. Here the sample spans approximately 200,000 clones, around 78% being singletons. The specimen sequenced was PBMCs. The receptors were sampled from a man aged 25-45 years in good health and CMV-seronegative. Each CDR3 is given with its conserved first and last residue. The order of the fields is clone size, D gene, V gene, J gene, CDR3 DNA, CDR3 protein. The D gene is left open where the match is weak. Size is stated for part of the rows, as once, few or many counts, or as a class when the clone is expanded.

>.|TRBD2|TRBV5-1|TRBJ2-7
TGCGCCAGCAGCATAGGGACTAGCGGGAAATACGAGCAGTACTTC
CASSIGTSGKYEQYF
>.|TRBD1|TRBV29-1|TRBJ2-3
TGCAGCGTTACCGGGACAGGGATGAGTCCTAGCACAGATACGCAGTATTTT
CSVTGTGMSPSTDTQYF
>.|.|TRBV19|TRBJ2-4
TGTGCCAGTAGTATCCGGGGGGCCAAAAACATTCAGTACTTC
CASSIRGAKNIQYF
>once|.|TRBV7-2|TRBJ2-1
TGTGCCAGCAGCTTATTCAGGCATGGGAATGAGCAGTTCTTC
CASSLFRHGNEQFF
>.|TRBD2|TRBV7-3|TRBJ2-1
TGTGCCAGCAGCTCCAGTGCGGTGGGAGGGGCTGTCTTC
CASSSSAVGGAVF
>.|.|TRBV7-6|TRBJ2-7
TGTGCCAGCAGCCCAAAGCACGGGGACTCCTACGAGCAGTACTTC
CASSPKHGDSYEQYF
>.|.|TRBV19|TRBJ2-7
TGTGCCAGTAGTGCGGAACAGGCCTACGAGCAGTACTTC
CASSAEQAYEQYF
>.|TRBD1|TRBV28|TRBJ2-7
TGTGCCAGCAGTTGGGACAGCCCCTACGAGCAGTACTTC
CASSWDSPYEQYF
>few|TRBD1|TRBV30|TRBJ1-6
TGTGCCTGGAGTGTAGCAGGGGGCGGACCCCTCCACTTT
CAWSVAGGGPLHF
>once|TRBD2|TRBV19|TRBJ2-2
TGTGCCAGTAGTATGCAACAACTAGCGGGAGGAAACACCGGGGAGCTGTTTTTT
CASSMQQLAGGNTGELFF
>.|.|TRBV5-6|TRBJ2-5
TGTGCCAGCAGCTTAACGGGACTCCAAGAGACCCAGTACTTC
CASSLTGLQETQYF
>.|TRBD1|TRBV6-1|TRBJ2-7
TGTGCCAGCACCGAGGCAGGGGGTTTGTACGAGCAGTACTTC
CASTEAGGLYEQYF
>many|.|TRBV6-5|TRBJ1-2
TGTGCCAGCAGTTTTACATACAACTATGGCTACACCTTC
CASSFTYNYGYTF
>.|.|TRBV7-9|TRBJ1-1
TGTGCCAGCAGCCCAAGGACAGAGAACACTGAAGCTTTCTTT
CASSPRTENTEAFF
>few|TRBD2|TRBV9|TRBJ2-1
TGTGCCAGCAGCGTAGAGGCGGGAGCCTACAATGAGCAGTTCTTC
CASSVEAGAYNEQFF
>.|TRBD1|TRBV10-2|TRBJ2-7
TGCGCCAGCGGAGGACAGGGGGCTTTCGAGCAGTACTTC
CASGGQGAFEQYF
>few|.|TRBV27|TRBJ2-3
TGTGCCAGCAGCGAGGGATTAGGAGATACGCAGTATTTT
CASSEGLGDTQYF
>.|.|TRBV28|TRBJ1-4
TGTGCCAGCAGTTTTCGTGCAACTAATGAAAAACTGTTTTTT
CASSFRATNEKLFF
>.|TRBD1|TRBV29-1|TRBJ1-1
TGCAGCGTTGTTGGGGACAGGGGGAACACTGAAGCTTTCTTT
CSVVGDRGNTEAFF
>.|.|TRBV29-1|TRBJ2-3
TGCAGCGTCCGAGCGGAACCGCCTAGCACAGATACGCAGTATTTT
CSVRAEPPSTDTQYF
>.|TRBD1|TRBV11-1|TRBJ1-2
TGTGCCAGCAGCTCCGGGACAGGGGGCCCCAGAAGGGGCTACACCTTC
CASSSGTGGPRRGYTF
>once|TRBD2|TRBV4-1|TRBJ2-7
TGCGCCAGCAGCCAAGATAGGGCTAGCGGGAGGGCCGGGGGGAACGAGCAGTACTTC
CASSQDRASGRAGGNEQYF
>.|.|TRBV4-2|TRBJ2-1
TGTGCCAGCAGCCAAGATGACGGCGGGGAATACAATGAGCAGTTCTTC
CASSQDDGGEYNEQFF
>.|TRBD1|TRBV28|TRBJ2-1
TGTGCCAGTCGTTCGGGACAGGGAAGCAATGAGCAGTTCTTC
CASRSGQGSNEQFF
>.|TRBD2|TRBV7-9|TRBJ2-7
TGTGCCAGCAGTGAAAATAGCGGGAGCTCCTACGAGCAGTACTTC
CASSENSGSSYEQYF
>once|TRBD1|TRBV28|TRBJ2-5
TGTGCCAGCTCTCAGGCGGACAGGGCGGAGACCCAGTACTTC
CASSQADRAETQYF
>.|TRBD1|TRBV7-9|TRBJ2-7
TGTGCCAGCAGCTGGGGTTCCTCCAGGGGGAGCTCCTACGAGCAGTACTTC
CASSWGSSRGSSYEQYF
>.|TRBD2|TRBV19|TRBJ2-1
TGTGCCAGTAGTGCAAGCGGGAGGACGTTCTTC
CASSASGRTFF
>.|.|TRBV6-1|TRBJ1-1
TGTGCCAGCAGTGAAGCGCTCGGGGATGGCTATACTGAAGCTTTCTTT
CASSEALGDGYTEAFF
>.|.|TRBV28|TRBJ2-7
TGTGCCAGCATCCCCCGCGAGGCCTATTACTACGAGCAGTACTTC
CASIPREAYYYEQYF
>.|.|TRBV30|TRBJ2-3
TGTGCCTGGAGTCAGGGGGGCTCAGATACGCAGTATTTT
CAWSQGGSDTQYF